These 18 T cell receptor beta chains were all obtained from the same sample, sequenced in a study of neurological immune-mediated disorders. In TCRdb, the 5' RACE reads were re-called with MiXCR into one record per CDR3 protein. The sample lists roughly 100,000 distinct CDR3 sequences, 11% occurring once. Stated time point: longitudinal time-point 3. Specimen: PBMCs. The receptors here all came from a female donor with HTLV-1-associated myelopathy (HAM/TSP).

This clonotype came up many times. The chain recombines TRBV5-1 with TRBJ2-2, with a weak D call TRBD2 (6 bases). Germline values: CDR1 SGHRS, CDR2 YFSETQ. The CDR3 has 16 amino acids. With 4 bases removed from V and 1 base from J, the gap between germline ends came to 14 bases. The CDR3 region has the DNA TGCGCCAGCAGCCCCAGAGCGGGTGGGAACACCGGGGAGCTGTTTTTT. It is translated as CASSPRAGGNTGELFF.

The V and J genes are TRBV2 and TRBJ2-2; no clear D gene. V was trimmed by 7 bases and J by 0 bases, leaving 9 bases between them. The germline V gene has CDR1 SNHLY and CDR2 FYNNEI. The CDR3 is 14 residues long. The CDR3 spells CASKPDTNTGELFF. CDR3 bases: TGTGCCAGCAAGCCAGATACGAACACCGGGGAGCTGTTTTTT.

This clonotype was detected ten times or more. This sequence joins TRBV20-1 and TRBJ2-5; weak D call: TRBD2 (6 bases). Trimming shortened V by 1 base and J by 1 base, and 10 bases separated the two germline ends. This CDR3 is built from 14 residues. Germline loops: CDR1 DFQATT, CDR2 SNEGSKA (reference sequence). CDR3 sequence reads: CSARAAGTQETQYF. For the CDR3, the DNA is TGCAGTGCTAGAGCCGCGGGGACCCAAGAGACCCAGTACTTC.

J is TRBJ2-7 and V is TRBV6-6; D is possibly TRBD2 (6 bases). Germline V CDR1 and CDR2: MNHNY, SVGAGI (reference sequence). There are 14 residues in the CDR3. V shed 2 bases and J shed 4 bases, with 12 bases lying between them. DNA for the CDR3: TGTGCCAGCAGTTACAATCAGGAGGGGTACGAGCAGTACTTC. It translates to CASSYNQEGYEQYF.

This clonotype was seen repeatedly, ten times or more. This chain joins TRBV2 and TRBJ1-2; D is perhaps TRBD1 (5 bases). There are 13 residues in the CDR3. V shed 2 bases and J shed 5 bases, with 9 bases lying between them. The germline gives CDR1 SNHLY, CDR2 FYNNEI. The CDR3 DNA sequence: TGTGCCAGCAGTGAAAACCCAGGGTATGGCTACACCTTC. Its translation is CASSENPGYGYTF. Using reference TRBV2 and TRBJ1-2 for the parts outside the CDR3, the full variable domain is EPEVTQTPSHQVTQMGQEVILRCVPISNHLYFYWYRQILGQKVEFLVSFYNNEISEKSEIFDDQFSVERPDGSNFTLKIRSTKLEDSAMYFCASSENPGYGYTFGSGTRLTVV.

Many counts were recorded for this clonotype. The chain uses TRBV28 and TRBJ2-3; D might be TRBD1 (6 bases). This CDR3 contains 13 residues. CDR1 and CDR2 (germline): MDHEN, SYDVKM. In nucleotides, the CDR3 is TGTCTGAAACGGGACAAGGGCGCAGATACGCAGTATTTT. Amino acids: CLKRDKGADTQYF. Filled out from reference TRBV28 and TRBJ2-3, the complete variable domain reads DVKVTQSSRYLVKRTGEKVFLECVQDMDHENMFWYRQDPGLGLRLIYFSYDVKMKEKGDIPEGYSVSREKKERFSLILESASTNQTSMYLCLKRDKGADTQYFGPGTRLTVL.

In this sample, this clonotype turned up many times. The rearrangement joins TRBV5-1 to TRBJ2-3; 8 bases are shared with TRBD2. V lost 6 bases and J lost 5; bases outside the gene matches: 2. Germline lookup yields CDR1 SGHRS and CDR2 YFSETQ. The CDR3 is 12 residues long. The CDR3 DNA follows: TGCGCCAGCACCCGGGAGGGAGATACGCAGTATTTT. It encodes CASTREGDTQYF.

This clonotype was observed many times. CDR3: CSAREKKTQGDHNQPQHF. DNA of the CDR3: TGCAGTGCTAGAGAGAAGAAAACCCAGGGGGACCATAATCAGCCCCAGCATTTT. The J gene is TRBJ1-5, the V gene TRBV20-1; 7 bases fit TRBD1. V dropped 0 bases and J dropped 4; count of bases not matched to a gene: 15. CDR1 is DFQATT and CDR2 is SNEGSKA in the germline V gene (reference sequence). CDR3 length: 18 amino acids.

There are a few counts of this clonotype. The chain couples TRBV6-6 to TRBJ2-1; weak D call: TRBD2 (6 bases). CDR1 and CDR2 (germline): MNHNY, SVGAGI (reference sequence). Deletions cut 2 bases from V and 6 bases from J, with 17 bases between. This CDR3 spans 16 amino acids. CDR3 protein: CASSYRTTDPFNEQFF. The CDR3 DNA is TGTGCCAGCAGTTACCGGACTACAGACCCCTTCAATGAGCAGTTCTTC.

This clonotype was counted many times. The V call is TRBV20-1, the J call TRBJ1-6; 7 bases map to TRBD1. The CDR3 is 15 residues long. CDR1 and CDR2 from the germline V gene are DFQATT and SNEGSKA (reference sequence). The V and J ends lost 2 bases and 10 bases, in that order; junction bases with no gene match: 11. CDR3 in DNA: TGCAGTGCTAGAAAGGTTGAGGGGGCAGGATCACCCCTCCACTTT. Translating gives CSARKVEGAGSPLHF.

This clonotype has a count of ten or more. This chain connects TRBV3-1 to TRBJ1-1; 7 bases align to TRBD1. The CDR3 covers 16 residues. With V trimmed by 4 bases and J by 5 bases, 13 bases remained unmatched. The germline V gene encodes CDR1 LGHDT and CDR2 YNNKEL (reference sequence). The CDR3 spells CASSPQGWQGGTEAFF. CDR3 in DNA: TGTGCCAGCAGCCCACAGGGTTGGCAGGGGGGGACTGAAGCTTTCTTT.

In this sample, this clonotype turned up many times. The chain recombines TRBV12-3 or TRBV12-4 with TRBJ1-5, with D possibly being TRBD1 (5 bases). Trimming stripped 6 bases from V and 7 bases from J, with 13 bases between. The CDR3 contains 13 residues. The DNA for the CDR3 is TGTGCCAGCAGGCTGGGGGGGGAACAGCCCCAGCATTTT. It yields the protein CASRLGGEQPQHF.

This clonotype is medium-sized by share. The junction does not match germline at one end; this may be a read error. This rearrangement joins TRBV15 to TRBJ2-7; 7 bases are shared with TRBD1. CDR1 and CDR2 from the germline V gene are LNHNV and YYDKDF (reference sequence). CDR3 size: 15 residues. CDR3 DNA: TGTGCTACCAGCAGAGAGGCAGGGGGTGGGGTCGAGCAGTACTTC. Translating gives CATSREAGGGVEQYF.

This clonotype was observed at least ten times. The chain combines TRBV10-3 with TRBJ1-5; D not resolved. Germline values: CDR1 ENHRY, CDR2 SYGVKD. There are 14 residues in the CDR3. Trimming took 0 bases from V and 1 from J, leaving 4 bases between them. CDR3 region: CAISESGSNQPQHF. The CDR3 region has the DNA TGTGCCATCAGTGAGTCGGGAAGCAATCAGCCCCAGCATTTT.

This clonotype was seen a handful of times. The gene calls are TRBV27 and TRBJ2-7, with 9 bases fitting TRBD1. CDR3 length equals 14 residues. The germline V gene encodes CDR1 MNHEY and CDR2 SMNVEV (reference sequence). V lost 5 bases to trimming and J lost 2 bases; unmatched junction nucleotides: 4. CDR3 DNA sequence: TGTGCCAGCAGTGCATGGACAGGGGCCTACGAGCAGTACTTC. Encoded protein: CASSAWTGAYEQYF.

Many counts were recorded for this clonotype. Here the CDR3 reads CASSARQGGNTGELFF. In DNA form, the CDR3 reads TGCGCCAGCAGCGCCCGACAGGGGGGGAACACCGGGGAGCTGTTTTTT. This chain connects TRBV5-1 to TRBJ2-2, with 9 bases matching TRBD1. J was trimmed by 1 base and V by 4 bases; bases with no gene match: 5. The V gene's germline CDR1 is SGHRS and CDR2 YFSETQ. CDR3 size: 16 residues.

This clonotype was observed at least ten times. The gene calls are TRBV15 and TRBJ2-1; TRBD1 agrees at 9 bases. V lost 0 bases and J lost 8; bases outside the gene matches: 5. This CDR3 has 15 amino acids. Germline V gene sequence: CDR1 LNHNV, CDR2 YYDKDF (reference sequence). This CDR3 reads CATSRDQQGAYEQFF. CDR3 bases: TGTGCCACCAGCAGAGATCAACAGGGGGCCTATGAGCAGTTCTTC.

This clonotype was seen only a few times. V usage is TRBV19 and J usage is TRBJ1-2, with 7 positions matching TRBD1. CDR3 length equals 14 residues. CDR1 LNHDA and CDR2 SQIVND come from the germline V gene (reference sequence). The J segment lost 3 bases and the V segment lost 11 bases, leaving 12 bases of the junction unmatched. This CDR3 reads CAASPGTGDYGYTF. In nucleotides, the CDR3 is TGTGCCGCATCTCCCGGAACAGGGGACTATGGCTACACCTTC.